A selection of T cell receptor beta chains follows, all from one sample in a study of regulatory T cells in long-lasting Graves disease. TCRdb re-called the multiplex PCR reads through MiXCR, storing one row per CDR3 protein. The sample lists over 450,000 distinct CDR3 sequences; around 11% were seen once. These data were also filed under a second study, of T cells in Graves' hyperthyroidism and ophthalmopathy.

Sequenced material: peripheral blood mononuclear cells (PBMCs), taken at new diagnosis, from a patient treated with antithyroid drugs. The receptors originated from a woman aged 25-40 years with Graves disease. The CDR3 runs from the conserved cysteine through the conserved F or W. A D gene is named only where the DNA matches it firmly. Clone size is not always given. Where it is, it says once, few, many or a class for expanded clones.

V gene	J gene	clone size	D gene	CDR3 DNA	CDR3 protein
TRBV11-2	TRBJ2-5	many	-	TGTGCCAGCAGCCTTGGACAGATAATAGAGACCCAGTACTTC	CASSLGQIIETQYF
TRBV20-1	TRBJ1-2	many	TRBD1	TGCAGTGCTAGAGATGGGACAGCGTATGGCTACACCTTC	CSARDGTAYGYTF
TRBV29-1	TRBJ2-7	-	-	TGCAGCATTCTAAATGGGGACGAGCAGTACTTC	CSILNGDEQYF
TRBV5-6	TRBJ1-4	few	-	TGTGCCAGCAACCTATTAGAAGAAGGCCTCAATGAAAAACTGTTTTTT	CASNLLEEGLNEKLFF
TRBV28	TRBJ1-5	many	TRBD1	TGTGCCAGCACCAGGGGGGGTACAGGGGGCCAGCCCCAGCATTTT	CASTRGGTGGQPQHF
TRBV2	TRBJ2-1	many	-	TGTGCCAGCAGTGGGGACCTCTCCTACAATGAGCAGTTCTTC	CASSGDLSYNEQFF
TRBV19	TRBJ1-5	few	-	TGTGCCAGTAGAAGAGACGCGGCCGACAATCAGCCCCAGCATTTT	CASRRDAADNQPQHF
TRBV7-2	TRBJ1-2	many	-	TGTGCCAGCAGCCCCTCGCCTACCCGCAGGACGCGGGGCTACACCTTC	CASSPSPTRRTRGYTF
TRBV30	TRBJ1-1	many	-	TGTGCCTGGAGTGTGGGAGGGGGCACTGAAGCTTTCTTT	CAWSVGGGTEAFF
TRBV2	TRBJ1-5	many	-	TGTGCCAGCAGGGGAGGCGGGGGACCGAATCAGCCCCAGCATTTT	CASRGGGGPNQPQHF
TRBV25-1	TRBJ2-1	many	TRBD2	TGTGCCAGCAGACCCGGGCTCATGGGGTTTAGCGGGACCTCTCCGCAGTTCTTC	CASRPGLMGFSGTSPQFF
TRBV7-9	TRBJ2-1	-	-	TGTGCCAGCAGCTTAGGCAGTTCTCACAGCAACAATGAGCAGTTCTTC	CASSLGSSHSNNEQFF
TRBV5-4	TRBJ2-7	few	TRBD2	TGTGCCAGCAGCTTGAGTTATGGCGCGGGAGTTTCCTACGAGCAGTACTTC	CASSLSYGAGVSYEQYF
TRBV27	TRBJ2-3	many	-	TGTGCCAGCAGGCCGATAGATAGCACAGATACGCAGTATTTT	CASRPIDSTDTQYF
TRBV4-3	TRBJ2-7	-	TRBD1	TGCGCCAGCAGCCCGCGAACAGGGGTCGGCTCCTACGAGCAGTACTTC	CASSPRTGVGSYEQYF
TRBV27	TRBJ2-2	-	-	TGTGCCAGCAGTCCACGAATTTGGCCCGGGGAGCTGTTTTTT	CASSPRIWPGELFF
TRBV7-9	TRBJ2-1	-	TRBD2	TGTGCCAGCAGCTTAAGGAGCGGGGGGCATGAGCAGTTCTTC	CASSLRSGGHEQFF
TRBV6-5	TRBJ2-1	many	-	TGTGCCAGCAGTTACTCGTTGGTGTATGAGCAGTTCTTC	CASSYSLVYEQFF
TRBV12-5	TRBJ2-1	many	-	TGTGCTAGTGGTTTGGGCCCCTCTCCGCCCAATGAGCAGTTCTTC	CASGLGPSPPNEQFF
TRBV27	TRBJ1-6	many	TRBD1	TGTGCCAGCCGGACAGGGGTTAAAGCGAATTCACCCCTCCACTTT	CASRTGVKANSPLHF
TRBV19	TRBJ2-1	-	-	TGTGCCAGTAGTATCAGGGCGGCCTACAATGAGCAGTTCTTC	CASSIRAAYNEQFF
TRBV6-2/TRBV6-3	TRBJ2-5	many	-	TGTGCCAGCAGTTACAGTTACCAAGAGACCCAGTACTTC	CASSYSYQETQYF
TRBV18	TRBJ2-1	many	-	TGTGCCAGCTCACCCCCGTCTAGCGTTGAGCAGTTCTTC	CASSPPSSVEQFF
TRBV6-2/TRBV6-3	TRBJ2-7	many	-	TGTGCCAGCAAGGCCCTATCGGCTAGGGACTACGAGCAGTACTTC	CASKALSARDYEQYF
TRBV30	TRBJ2-4	many	TRBD1	TGTGCCTGGACCATTCCAGGGGGCGCGGTGGACAACATTCAGTACTTC	CAWTIPGGAVDNIQYF
TRBV25-1	TRBJ1-1	many	TRBD1	TGTGCCAGCAGCATGACAGGGAAGGTCACTGAAGCTTTCTTT	CASSMTGKVTEAFF
TRBV2	TRBJ1-5	many	TRBD1	TGTGCCAGCAGTGCGACAGGGGGGGATCAGCCCCAGCATTTT	CASSATGGDQPQHF
TRBV20-1	TRBJ2-2	many	-	TGCAGTGCTAGTAGGAACACCGGGGAGCTGTTTTTT	CSASRNTGELFF
TRBV5-6	TRBJ2-6	-	-	TGTGCCAGCAGCTTGGGGTTACTTAGGGTCCCGATCTCTGGGGCCAACGTCCTGACTTTC	CASSLGLLRVPISGANVLTF
TRBV4-2	TRBJ2-3	few	-	TGTGCCAGCAGCCAAGAGCGGGACACAGATACGCAGTATTTT	CASSQERDTDTQYF
TRBV5-4	TRBJ1-2	many	-	TGTGCCACCGCGGGAAGGGTTGACTATGGCTACACCTTC	CATAGRVDYGYTF
TRBV20-1	TRBJ2-7	many	-	TGCAGTGCTTCCAGGGACCACGAGCAGTACTTC	CSASRDHEQYF
TRBV7-9	TRBJ2-7	few	-	TGTGCCAGCAGCTTTCTCTACAGCTACGAGCAGTACTTC	CASSFLYSYEQYF
TRBV5-6	TRBJ2-1	many	-	TGTGCCAGCAGCTTGGTCCGGGCCCCTTACAATGAGCAGTTCTTC	CASSLVRAPYNEQFF
TRBV7-9	TRBJ2-5	few	-	TGTGCCAGCAGCGACAAGGTGAAGACCCAGTACTTC	CASSDKVKTQYF
TRBV5-1	TRBJ1-1	-	-	TGCGCCAGCAGCACTCAGGGGTTGGATGAAGCTTTCTTT	CASSTQGLDEAFF
TRBV11-2	TRBJ1-4	few	TRBD1	TGTGCCAGCAGCCCTGACAGGGGAAGTGAAAAACTGTTTTTT	CASSPDRGSEKLFF
TRBV28	TRBJ1-2	-	-	TGTGCCAGCAGCTCTCTTGGGGGGGAATATGGCTACACCTTC	CASSSLGGEYGYTF
TRBV6-2/TRBV6-3	TRBJ1-2	many	-	TGTGCCAGCAGGCGATTACTACAGAAGAACTATGGCTACACCTTC	CASRRLLQKNYGYTF
TRBV10-3	TRBJ2-6	-	-	TGTGCCATCAGTGGGGCAGGGCATTCCTCTGGGGCCAACGTCCTGACTTTC	CAISGAGHSSGANVLTF
TRBV7-8	TRBJ1-1	many	-	TGTGCCAGCAGCTTATTGGCCGGCACTGAAGCTTTCTTT	CASSLLAGTEAFF
TRBV6-5	TRBJ2-1	-	TRBD2	TGTGCCAGCAGTTACCCCAGCGGGAGGGCCGGGGGAGGGGGTGAGCAGTTCTTC	CASSYPSGRAGGGGEQFF
TRBV11-2	TRBJ2-1	-	-	TGTGCCAGCAGCTTTACGGGACGTAACAATGAGCAGTTCTTC	CASSFTGRNNEQFF
TRBV7-9	TRBJ2-1	many	-	TGTGCCAGCAGCTTAGGCGGGGTGAAGTTCTTC	CASSLGGVKFF
TRBV20-1	TRBJ1-2	many	-	TGCAGTGCTAGAGACCACGGGTATGGCTACACCTTC	CSARDHGYGYTF
TRBV12-3/TRBV12-4	TRBJ2-2	many	TRBD2	TGTGCCAGCAGTTTATTTGTAGCGGGAGGCACCGGGGAGCTGTTTTTT	CASSLFVAGGTGELFF
TRBV20-1	TRBJ2-3	few	TRBD2	TGCAGTGCTGTAAGAGGCGGGAGGGCCATAGATACGCAGTATTTT	CSAVRGGRAIDTQYF
TRBV7-9	TRBJ2-7	many	TRBD2	TGTGCCAGCAGCTTCCCAGCGGGAGGGTCCTACGAGCAGTACTTC	CASSFPAGGSYEQYF
TRBV28	TRBJ1-2	many	-	TGTGCCAGCAGTATAAGGAGCGCTCGAGGCGGCTACACCTTC	CASSIRSARGGYTF
TRBV5-1	TRBJ2-3	few	-	TGCGCCAGCAGCTCGGACTCACCAGTATTGACAGATACGCAGTATTTT	CASSSDSPVLTDTQYF
TRBV19	TRBJ1-5	-	TRBD1	TGTGCCAGCAGGACAGGGGGCCAGCAGCCCCAGCATTTT	CASRTGGQQPQHF
TRBV7-2	TRBJ2-1	many	TRBD2	TGTGCCAGCAGCTTACCCGGGACTAGCGGGAGGGAACTAAGCTCCTACAATGAGCAGTTCTTC	CASSLPGTSGRELSSYNEQFF
TRBV5-1	TRBJ1-6	many	-	TGCGCCAGCAGCCCCGGACACCTTGGAGGTTCACCCCTCCACTTT	CASSPGHLGGSPLHF